The sequence of this T cell receptor (beta chain) was determined in a study of blood T cell repertoires in COVID-19. Using immunoSEQ multiplex PCR, the repertoire was profiled, and TCRdb retains in-frame clones only, with some absent. The sample lists some 27,000 clones, roughly 65% seen once, with 17% in the top ten. CDR3 length equals 11 residues. Germline values: CDR1 SGHDT, CDR2 YYEEEE. The V gene lost 4 bases and the J gene lost 6 bases, with 4 bases spanning the gap. There are many counts of this clone. The rearrangement uses TRBV5-6 and TRBJ2-2; no clear D gene. Material: peripheral blood. The clonotype comes from a human donor in a cohort sampled during active COVID-19. This chain's CDR3 is CASSISGELFF. CDR3 sequence (DNA): TGTGCCAGCAGCATCTCCGGGGAGCTGTTTTTT.